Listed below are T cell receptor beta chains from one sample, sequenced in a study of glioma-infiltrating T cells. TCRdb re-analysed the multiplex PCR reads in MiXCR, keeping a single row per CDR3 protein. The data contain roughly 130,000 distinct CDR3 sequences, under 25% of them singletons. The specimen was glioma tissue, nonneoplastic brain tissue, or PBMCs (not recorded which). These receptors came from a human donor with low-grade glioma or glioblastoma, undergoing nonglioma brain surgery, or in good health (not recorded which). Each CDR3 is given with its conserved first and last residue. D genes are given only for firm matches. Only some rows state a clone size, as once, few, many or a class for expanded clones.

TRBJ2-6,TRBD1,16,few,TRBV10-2,TGCGCCAGCCCCGGACAGGGGATCGGTGGGGCCAACGTCCTGACTTTC,CASPGQGIGGANVLTF
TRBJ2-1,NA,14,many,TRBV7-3,TGTGCCAGCAGCCCCCTTGACAGCTACAATGAGCAGTTCTTC,CASSPLDSYNEQFF
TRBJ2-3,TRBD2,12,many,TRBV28,TGTGCCAGCGGACTAGTTGGTTATACGCAGTATTTT,CASGLVGYTQYF
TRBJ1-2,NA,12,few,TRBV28,TGTGCCAGCAGTGGGTACCGGGCGGGCTACACCTTC,CASSGYRAGYTF
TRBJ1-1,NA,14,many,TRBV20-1,TGCAGTGCTAGAGATCCGGTCCCGAACACTGAAGCTTTCTTT,CSARDPVPNTEAFF
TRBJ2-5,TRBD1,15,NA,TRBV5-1,TGCGCCAGCAGTACGACCCCAGGGGGCCAAGAGACCCAGTACTTC,CASSTTPGGQETQYF
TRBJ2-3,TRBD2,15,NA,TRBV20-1,TGCAGTGCTAGAGGGCCAGCGGGGGTACGAGATACGCAGTATTTT,CSARGPAGVRDTQYF
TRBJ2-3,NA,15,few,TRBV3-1,TGTGCCAGCAGCCAAGATCGGGCAGCCTCAGATACGCAGTATTTT,CASSQDRAASDTQYF
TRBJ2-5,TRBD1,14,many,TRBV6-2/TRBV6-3,TGTGCCAGCAGTGACGGGACAGATCAAGAGACCCAGTACTTC,CASSDGTDQETQYF
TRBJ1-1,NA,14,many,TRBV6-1,TGTGCCAGCAGACTGACTCAGGAGAACACTGAAGCTTTCTTT,CASRLTQENTEAFF
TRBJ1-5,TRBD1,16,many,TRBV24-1,TGTGCCACCAGTGATCCTGGACAGGGTGGTCTTCAGCCCCAGCATTTT,CATSDPGQGGLQPQHF
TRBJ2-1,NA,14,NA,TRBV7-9,TGTGCCAGCAGCCTGGGCCAGGGCTCCAATGAGCGGTTCTTC,CASSLGQGSNERFF
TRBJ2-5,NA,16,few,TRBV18,TGTGCCAGCTCTCCCGCGGGACAGCCTAGCCGAGAGACCCAGTACTTC,CASSPAGQPSRETQYF
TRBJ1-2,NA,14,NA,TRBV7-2,TGTGCCAGCAGCCCAGAGCCGGGATTCTATGGCTACACCTTC,CASSPEPGFYGYTF
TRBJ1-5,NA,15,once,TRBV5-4,TGTGCCAGCAGCCCGAGTATAGGGAGCAATCAGCCCCAGCATTTT,CASSPSIGSNQPQHF
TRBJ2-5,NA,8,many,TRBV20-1,TGCAGTGCTAAGGGCCAGTACTTC,CSAKGQYF
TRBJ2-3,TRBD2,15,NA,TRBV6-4,TGTGCCAGCAGGCAGACTAGCGGGGGCACAGATACGCAGTATTTT,CASRQTSGGTDTQYF
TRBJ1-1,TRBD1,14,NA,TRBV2,TGTGCCAGCAGTGAACTTACAGGGGGCACTGAAGCTTTCTTT,CASSELTGGTEAFF
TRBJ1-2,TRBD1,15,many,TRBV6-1,TGTGCCAGCAGTGAAGCCCAGACAGGGGACTATGGCTACACCTTC,CASSEAQTGDYGYTF
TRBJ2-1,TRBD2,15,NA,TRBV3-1,TGTGCCAGCAGCCTTCGGACTAGCGGATACAATGAGCAGTTCTTC,CASSLRTSGYNEQFF
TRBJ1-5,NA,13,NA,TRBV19,TGTGCCAGTAAGGACACCTACAATCAGCCCCAGCATTTT,CASKDTYNQPQHF
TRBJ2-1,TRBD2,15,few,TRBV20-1,TGCAGTGCTAGAGATTTTAGCGGGGGGGCCAATGAGCAGTTCTTC,CSARDFSGGANEQFF
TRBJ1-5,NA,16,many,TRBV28,TGTGCCAGCAGTTTATGGAGCTCCCCAAACAATCAGCCCCAGCATTTT,CASSLWSSPNNQPQHF
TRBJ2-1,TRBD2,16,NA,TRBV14,TGTGCCAGCAGCTCCCAACTAGCGGGCTCCTACAATGAGCAGTTCTTC,CASSSQLAGSYNEQFF
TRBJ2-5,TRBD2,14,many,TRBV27,TGTGCCAGCAGTTCCCTGACGGGGGGAGAGACCCAGTACTTC,CASSSLTGGETQYF
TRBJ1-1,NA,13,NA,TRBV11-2,TGTGCCAGCAGCTTGGATAGCTTCTTAGAAGCTTTCTTT,CASSLDSFLEAFF
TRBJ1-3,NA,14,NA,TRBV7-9,TGTGCCAGCAGCTTAGAAGGATCCGGAAACACCATATATTTT,CASSLEGSGNTIYF
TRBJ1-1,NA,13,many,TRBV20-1,TGCAGTGCTAGAGATGTGAGGGGAACTGAAGCTTTCTTT,CSARDVRGTEAFF
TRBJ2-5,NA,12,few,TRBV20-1,TGCAGTGCTAGCCGCAGCCAAGAGACCCAGTACTTC,CSASRSQETQYF
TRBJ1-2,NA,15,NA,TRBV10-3,TGTGCCATCAGTGAGGAAAGGAAAGCTAACTATGGCTACACCTTC,CAISEERKANYGYTF
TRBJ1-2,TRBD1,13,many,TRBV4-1,TGCGCCAGCAGCCGCGGACAGGACTATGGCTACACCTTC,CASSRGQDYGYTF
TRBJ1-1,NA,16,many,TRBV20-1,TGCAGTGCTAGAGAGACAACAGGCCCGAGGGACACTGAAGCTTTCTTT,CSARETTGPRDTEAFF
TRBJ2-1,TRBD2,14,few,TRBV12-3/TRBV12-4,TGTGCCAGCAGTTTGTTCGGGGGGAGGGATGAGCAGTTCTTC,CASSLFGGRDEQFF
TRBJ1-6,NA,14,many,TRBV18,TGTGCCAGCTCACGGGCCGGGGAGCGGTCACCCCTCCACTTT,CASSRAGERSPLHF
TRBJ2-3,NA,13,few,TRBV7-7,TGTGCTAGCAGCTCCGGTAGCACAGATACGCAGTATTTT,CASSSGSTDTQYF
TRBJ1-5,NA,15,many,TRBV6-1,TGTGCCAGCAGAACGGGACTGTATAGCAATCAGCCCCAGCATTTT,CASRTGLYSNQPQHF
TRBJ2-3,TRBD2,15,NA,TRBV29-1,TGCAGCGTTGAGAGGCTAGCGGGACGCACAGATACGCAGTATTTT,CSVERLAGRTDTQYF
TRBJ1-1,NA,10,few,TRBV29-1,TGCAGCGCCGGGGTCACTGAAGCTTTCTTT,CSAGVTEAFF
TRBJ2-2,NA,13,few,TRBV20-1,TGCAGTGCTAGGCTAACTAAAACCGGGGAGATGTTTTTT,CSARLTKTGEMFF
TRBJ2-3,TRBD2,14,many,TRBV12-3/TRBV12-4,TGTGCCAGCAGTTGGACTAGCGGCACAGATACGCAGTATTTT,CASSWTSGTDTQYF
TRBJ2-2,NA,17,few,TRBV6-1,TGTGCCAGCAGTTTCCGGACAGTGACCTCGAGCACCGGGGAGCTGTTTTTT,CASSFRTVTSSTGELFF
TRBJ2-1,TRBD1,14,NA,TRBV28,TGTGCCAGCAGGCCCCAGACAGGGGCCCATGAGCAGTTCTTC,CASRPQTGAHEQFF
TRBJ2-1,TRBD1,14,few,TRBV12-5,TGTGCTAGTGGTAAGGGACAGGGTAGGAATGAGCAGTTCTTC,CASGKGQGRNEQFF
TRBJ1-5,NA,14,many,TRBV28,TGTGCCAGCAGACCTGCATTCAAGAGTCAGCCCCAGCATTTT,CASRPAFKSQPQHF
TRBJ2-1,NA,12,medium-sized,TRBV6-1,TGTGCCAGCAGTTCGATTGGGGATGAGCAGTTCTTC,CASSSIGDEQFF
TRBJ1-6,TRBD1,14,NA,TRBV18,TGTGCCAGCTCACTGGACAGGGGAAATTCACCCCTCCACTTT,CASSLDRGNSPLHF
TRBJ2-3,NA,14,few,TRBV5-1,TGCGCCAGCAGTTTTGGCACTAACACAGATACGCAGTATTTT,CASSFGTNTDTQYF